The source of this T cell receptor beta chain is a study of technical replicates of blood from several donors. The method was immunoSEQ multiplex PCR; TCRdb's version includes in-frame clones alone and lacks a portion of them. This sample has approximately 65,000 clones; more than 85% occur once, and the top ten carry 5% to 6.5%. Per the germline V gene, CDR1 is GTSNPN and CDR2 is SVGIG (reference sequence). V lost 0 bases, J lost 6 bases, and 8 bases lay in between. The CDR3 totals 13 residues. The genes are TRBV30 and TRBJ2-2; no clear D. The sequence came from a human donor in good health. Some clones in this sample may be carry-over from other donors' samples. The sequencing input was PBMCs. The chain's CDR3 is CAWSVPGSGELFF. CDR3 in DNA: TGTGCCTGGAGTGTACCAGGTTCCGGGGAGCTGTTTTTT. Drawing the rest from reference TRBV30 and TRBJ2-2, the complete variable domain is SQTIHQWPATLVQPVGSPLSLECTVEGTSNPNLYWYRQAAGRGLQLLFYSVGIGQISSEVPQNLSASRPQDRQFILSSKKLLLSDSGFYLCAWSVPGSGELFFGEGSRLTVL.